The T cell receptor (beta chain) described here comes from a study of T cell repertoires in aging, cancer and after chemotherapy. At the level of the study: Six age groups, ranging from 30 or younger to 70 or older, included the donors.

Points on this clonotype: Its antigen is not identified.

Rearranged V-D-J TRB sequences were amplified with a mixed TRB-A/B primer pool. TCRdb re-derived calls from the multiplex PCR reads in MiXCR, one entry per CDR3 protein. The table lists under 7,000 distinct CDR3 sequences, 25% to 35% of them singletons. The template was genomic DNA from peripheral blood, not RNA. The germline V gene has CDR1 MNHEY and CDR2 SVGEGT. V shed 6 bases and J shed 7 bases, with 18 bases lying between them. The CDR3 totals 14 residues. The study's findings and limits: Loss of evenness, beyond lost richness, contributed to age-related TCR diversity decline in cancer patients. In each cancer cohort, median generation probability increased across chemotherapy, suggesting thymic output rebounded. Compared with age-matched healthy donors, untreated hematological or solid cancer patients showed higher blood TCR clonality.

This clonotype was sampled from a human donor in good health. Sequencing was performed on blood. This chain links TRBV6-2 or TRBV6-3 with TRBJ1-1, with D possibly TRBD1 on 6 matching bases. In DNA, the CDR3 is TGTGCCAGCAGAGGGGCAGGGGATCGTGTTGAAGCTTTCTTT. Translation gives CASRGAGDRVEAFF.